Below are 12 T cell receptor beta chains sequenced from a single sample in a study of blood T cell repertoires in COVID-19. Only in-frame clones appear in the TCRdb table, and some are missing; sequencing was by immunoSEQ multiplex PCR. Of around 330,000 clones in the sample, approximately 88% were seen once. Sequenced input: PBMCs or T cells enriched from blood (not recorded which). Receptors originate from a man in his fifties or sixties who had recovered from COVID-19.

The chain's CDR3 is CAWSDRGYEQYF. The CDR3 DNA sequence: TGTGCCTGGAGTGACAGGGGGTACGAGCAGTACTTC. V gene TRBV30 combines with J gene TRBJ2-7; 8 bases line up with TRBD1. Per the germline V gene, CDR1 is GTSNPN and CDR2 is SVGIG (reference sequence). The trim removed 1 base at V and 4 bases at J, leaving 0 bases unmatched. The CDR3 is 12 residues long. Full variable domain (missing parts from reference TRBV30 and TRBJ2-7): SQTIHQWPATLVQPVGSPLSLECTVEGTSNPNLYWYRQAAGRGLQLLFYSVGIGQISSEVPQNLSASRPQDRQFILSSKKLLLSDSGFYLCAWSDRGYEQYFGPGTRLTVT.

This clone was observed a single time. The gene calls are TRBV5-8 and TRBJ1-4, with no clear D. Trimming removed 0 bases at V and 3 bases at J, with 15 bases between. This CDR3 has 17 amino acids. Germline values: CDR1 SGHTS, CDR2 YDEGEE. This chain's CDR3 is CASSLGLRRTSNEKLFF. In DNA form, the CDR3 reads TGTGCCAGCAGCTTGGGACTGAGACGGACTTCTAATGAAAAACTGTTTTTT.

The CDR3 DNA reads TGTGCCAGCGGGGGGTCCAACAATGAGCAGTTCTTC. Its translation is CASGGSNNEQFF. The V and J genes are TRBV2 and TRBJ2-1; TRBD2 is a possible D gene (6 bases). Germline V gene data show CDR1 as SNHLY and CDR2 as FYNNEI. V was cut by 8 bases and J by 5 bases, with 10 bases left in between. This CDR3 spans 12 amino acids.

The chain couples TRBV5-1 to TRBJ1-5; D unclear. Per germline, CDR1 SGHRS and CDR2 YFSETQ. Deletions cut 0 bases from V and 6 bases from J, with 10 bases between. This CDR3 has 14 residues. CDR3 DNA sequence: TGCGCCAGCAGCTTGGAGGGAGGAATTCAGCCCCAGCATTTT. Translating gives CASSLEGGIQPQHF. The whole variable domain, filled in from reference TRBV5-1 and TRBJ1-5, reads KAGVTQTPRYLIKTRGQQVTLSCSPISGHRSVSWYQQTPGQGLQFLFEYFSETQRNKGNFPGRFSGRQFSNSRSEMNVSTLELGDSALYLCASSLEGGIQPQHFGDGTRLSIL.

Points on this clone: A junction boundary mismatches the germline segment, possibly from a read error. In the same sample, other DNA sequences code for this CDR3. The V gene is TRBV27, the J gene TRBJ2-7; 10 bases are a match to TRBD2. The CDR3 covers 17 residues. CDR1 and CDR2 (germline): MNHEY, SMNVEV (reference sequence). CDR3 amino acids: CASSFWPSGSSTYEQYF. Written as DNA, the CDR3 is TGTGCTAGCAGTTTTTGGCCTAGCGGGAGCTCAACCTACGAGCAGTACTTC.

This chain joins TRBV28 and TRBJ2-7; 7 nucleotides line up with TRBD1. V trimming: 6 bases; J trimming: 4 bases; junction bases outside the gene matches: 12. The germline V gene has CDR1 MDHEN and CDR2 SYDVKM. This CDR3 has 15 amino acids. This chain's CDR3 is CASSPSGDRKYEQYF. DNA for the CDR3: TGTGCCAGCAGCCCCTCCGGGGACAGAAAGTACGAGCAGTACTTC.

The chain couples TRBV5-1 to TRBJ2-7, with TRBD1 matching over 8 bases. This CDR3 comprises 13 residues. The V and J ends lost 2 bases and 4 bases, in that order; junction bases with no gene match: 2. Germline loops: CDR1 SGHRS, CDR2 YFSETQ. The CDR3 DNA reads TGCGCCAGCAGCTTCACAGGGGGGTACGAGCAGTACTTC. This gives the protein CASSFTGGYEQYF.

The chain joins TRBV7-8 to TRBJ1-2, with TRBD1 matching 11 bases. CDR1 is SGHVS, CDR2 FQNEAQ, per germline. V was clipped by 5 bases and J by 4 bases; unmatched bases: 9. This CDR3 contains 16 residues. The CDR3 region is CASSPGQGALSYGYTF. The CDR3, as DNA: TGTGCCAGCAGCCCAGGACAGGGGGCTTTAAGCTATGGCTACACCTTC.

The chain employs TRBV9 and TRBJ1-2; 9 positions agree with TRBD1. The length of the CDR3 is 14 residues. CDR1 is SGDLS and CDR2 is YYNGEE in the germline V gene. The junction had 6 bases not matched to a gene; V was cut back by 5 bases and J by 4 bases. CDR3 bases: TGTGCCAGCAGTCCGGGACAGGGAATCTATGGCTACACCTTC. Translating gives CASSPGQGIYGYTF.

The CDR3 nucleotides read TGTGCCAGCATGAAGGACAGGGTCTTGTCGGCTTTCTTT. This encodes CASMKDRVLSAFF. V and J are TRBV5-5 and TRBJ1-1; 8 bases fit TRBD1. V dropped 6 bases and J dropped 11; count of bases not matched to a gene: 12. Germline loops: CDR1 SGHKS, CDR2 YYEKEE (reference sequence). The CDR3 runs 13 residues. The complete variable domain, with remaining parts taken from reference TRBV5-5 and TRBJ1-1, reads DAGVTQSPTHLIKTRGQQVTLRCSPISGHKSVSWYQQVLGQGPQFIFQYYEKEERGRGNFPDRFSARQFPNYSSELNVNALLLGDSALYLCASMKDRVLSAFFGQGTRLTVV.

The V gene is TRBV11-2, the J gene TRBJ2-3; D might be TRBD2 (5 bases). The germline V and J ends were trimmed by 6 bases and 3 bases, with 19 bases remaining between them. CDR3 length: 16 residues. The germline V gene encodes CDR1 SGHAT and CDR2 FQNNGV. The CDR3 DNA sequence: TGTGCCAGCAGGACGATATTGCGGGCGGTGACAGATACGCAGTATTTT. Amino acids: CASRTILRAVTDTQYF.

The rearrangement links TRBV6-6 to TRBJ2-5, with 7 bases matching TRBD2. Germline CDR1 is MNHNY and CDR2 is SVGAGI (reference sequence). The CDR3 is 14 amino acids. V dropped 5 bases and J dropped 5; count of bases not matched to a gene: 8. For the CDR3, the DNA is TGTGCCAGCAGTGCCATGGGAGCGGGGGAGACCCAGTACTTC. Amino acid sequence: CASSAMGAGETQYF.